This entry describes one TCR beta chain. The specificity of this receptor is unknown. It has no much larger one-base neighbor in the sample; base qualities were not kept. The record originates from a study of sequential checkpoint blockade in melanoma (dated by TCRdb to the late 2010s). Regarding the study in general: In a 1:1 randomization, patients received either first-line nivolumab then ipilimumab (arm A) or ipilimumab then nivolumab (arm B). Maintenance nivolumab came after both trial sequences. Overall study results and their limits: The response-prediction model combining TCR metrics and mutation burden needs validation in larger, independent patient cohorts.

The immunoSEQ Assay was used to immunosequence TCRbeta CDR3 regions from genomic DNA. Before high-throughput sequencing, genomic DNA was amplified using bias-controlled multiplex PCR. The published analysis was carried out like this. To quantify the absolute abundance of each unique TCRbeta CDR3 region, the sequences were collapsed and filtered. Clonality, defined as 1 minus Pielou's evenness, was calculated using only productive rearrangements. Clones with significantly greater frequencies in on-treatment versus baseline samples were identified using a previously published method. TCRdb holds this immuneACCESS table with in-frame rearrangements only. Some clones are missing; in checked studies, unresolved V genes explain under half, and the rest has no known cause. V and J calls and clone size are copied from that table; D and trimming were computed from the DNA. In all, the sample holds some 19,000 clones, and 55% to 70% of those were seen once. The top ten hold under 20% of the sample.

This sample's treatment or condition label indicates: randomized to nivolumab then ipilimumab (arm A) or the reverse (arm B). No trial patient had received prior DNA-damaging chemotherapy. Live CD3+CD8+ cells negative for CD19 and CD56 were sorted from thawed PBMCs on a FACS Aria II flow cytometer. CheckMate 064, a randomized, open-label phase II trial of sequential checkpoint blockade, was the source of the samples, all of which came from patients with melanoma. Peripheral blood mononuclear cells were collected by leukapheresis, purified with Ficoll-Paque, and frozen in human serum with around 10% DMSO. Immediately after sorting, the purity of sorted blood CD3+CD8+ cells was verified to be >98%, after which DNA was extracted. V sheds 7 bases and J sheds 7 bases, leaving 19 bases between their ends. The CDR3 covers 14 residues, taking in both the cysteine and the phenylalanine. Only the CDR3 part of the read is kept: 42 bases, read in frame from the first base. Looking up the germline V gene (reference sequence) yields CDR1 MNHEY and CDR2 SMNVEV.

Here the chain combines TRBV27 and TRBJ1-2; 6 matching bases give a weak D call of TRBD1. This TCR came from a human donor with melanoma. The sequenced sample was CD8+ T cells sorted from blood (inferred from file names), obtained from a patient given nivolumab and ipilimumab in sequence. The DNA reads as follows: TGTGCCAGCACCACTGGAGGGGGGGCGTCTGGCTACACCTTC. Its amino acids are CASTTGGGASGYTF.